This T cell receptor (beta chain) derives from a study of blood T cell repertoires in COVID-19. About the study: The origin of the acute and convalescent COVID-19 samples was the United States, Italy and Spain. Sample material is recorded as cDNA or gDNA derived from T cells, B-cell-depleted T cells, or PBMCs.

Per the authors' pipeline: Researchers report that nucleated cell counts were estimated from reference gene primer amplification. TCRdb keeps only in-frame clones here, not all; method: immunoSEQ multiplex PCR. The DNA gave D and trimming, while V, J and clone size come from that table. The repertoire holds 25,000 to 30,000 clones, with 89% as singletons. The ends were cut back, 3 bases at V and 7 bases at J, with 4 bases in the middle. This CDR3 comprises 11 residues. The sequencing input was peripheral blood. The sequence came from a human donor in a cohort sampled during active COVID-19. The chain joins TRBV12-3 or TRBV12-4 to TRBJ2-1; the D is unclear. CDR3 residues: CASSFLNEQFF. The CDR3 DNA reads TGTGCCAGCAGTTTTCTGAATGAGCAGTTCTTC.